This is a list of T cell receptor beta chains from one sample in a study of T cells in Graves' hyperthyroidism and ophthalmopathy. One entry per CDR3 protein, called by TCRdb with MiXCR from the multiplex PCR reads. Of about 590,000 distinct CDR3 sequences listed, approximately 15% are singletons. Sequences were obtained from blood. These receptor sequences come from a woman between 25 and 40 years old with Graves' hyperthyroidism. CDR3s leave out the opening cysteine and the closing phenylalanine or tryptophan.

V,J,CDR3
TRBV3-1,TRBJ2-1,ASSHPAGGLDEQF
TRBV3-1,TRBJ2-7,ASSRGTSGSSTYEQY
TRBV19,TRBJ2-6,ASSMADSGANVLT
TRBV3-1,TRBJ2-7,ASSHGLAGISYEQY
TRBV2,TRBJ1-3,ASRGIISGNTIY
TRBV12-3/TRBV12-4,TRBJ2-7,ASSPKGHTYEQY
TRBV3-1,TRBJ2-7,ASSQVLQGADEQY
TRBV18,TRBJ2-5,ASSQMDREGETQY
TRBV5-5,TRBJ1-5,ASSWAGGIDQPQH
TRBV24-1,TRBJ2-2,ATSDSWTSGRAGELF
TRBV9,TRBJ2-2,TSSVAPGTGGTGELF
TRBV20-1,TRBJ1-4,SASQGGNEKLF
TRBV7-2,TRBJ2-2,ASSEWTANTGELF
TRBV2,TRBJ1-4,ASSEAKPQGFDEKLF
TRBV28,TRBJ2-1,ATLGGLDSGGNEQF
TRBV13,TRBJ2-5,ASRGTLRGETQY
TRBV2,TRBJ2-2,ASSLQNGRNTGELF